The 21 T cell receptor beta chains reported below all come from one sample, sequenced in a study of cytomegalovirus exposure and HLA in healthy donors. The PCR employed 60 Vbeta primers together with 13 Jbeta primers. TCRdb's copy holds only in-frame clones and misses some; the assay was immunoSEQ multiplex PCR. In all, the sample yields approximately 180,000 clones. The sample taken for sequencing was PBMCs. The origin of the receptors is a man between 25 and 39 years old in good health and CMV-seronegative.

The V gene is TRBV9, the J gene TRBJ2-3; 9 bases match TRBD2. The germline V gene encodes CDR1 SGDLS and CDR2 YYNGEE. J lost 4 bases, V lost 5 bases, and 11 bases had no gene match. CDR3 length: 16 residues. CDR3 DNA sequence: TGTGCCAGCAGTGCACGGGGCGGGAGGGTTTCAGATACGCAGTATTTT. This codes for CASSARGGRVSDTQYF.

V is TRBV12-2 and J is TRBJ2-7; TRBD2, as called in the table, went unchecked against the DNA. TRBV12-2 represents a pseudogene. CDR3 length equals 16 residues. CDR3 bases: TGTGCAAGTCGCAAACCCTGGACTAGCGGGGCACCCGAGCAGTACTTC. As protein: CASRKPWTSGAPEQYF.

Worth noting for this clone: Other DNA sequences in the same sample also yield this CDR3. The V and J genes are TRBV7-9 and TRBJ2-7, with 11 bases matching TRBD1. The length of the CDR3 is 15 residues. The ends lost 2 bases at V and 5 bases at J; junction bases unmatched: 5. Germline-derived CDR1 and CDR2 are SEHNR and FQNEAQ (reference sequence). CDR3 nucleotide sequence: TGTGCCAGCAGCTTATTGCCGGGACAGGGGGACGAGCAGTACTTC. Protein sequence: CASSLLPGQGDEQYF.

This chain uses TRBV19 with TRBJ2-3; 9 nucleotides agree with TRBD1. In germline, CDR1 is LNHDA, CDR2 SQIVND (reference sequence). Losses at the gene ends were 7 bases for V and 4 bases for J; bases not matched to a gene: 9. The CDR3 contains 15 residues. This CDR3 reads CASTGTGFFSDTQYF. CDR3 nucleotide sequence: TGTGCCAGTACCGGGACAGGGTTTTTCTCAGATACGCAGTATTTT.

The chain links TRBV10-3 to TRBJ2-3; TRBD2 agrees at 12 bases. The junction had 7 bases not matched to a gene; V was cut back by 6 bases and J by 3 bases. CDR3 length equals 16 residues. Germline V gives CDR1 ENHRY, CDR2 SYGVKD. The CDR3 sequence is CAISMTSGSGTDTQYF. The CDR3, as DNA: TGTGCCATCAGCATGACTAGCGGGAGTGGTACAGATACGCAGTATTTT.

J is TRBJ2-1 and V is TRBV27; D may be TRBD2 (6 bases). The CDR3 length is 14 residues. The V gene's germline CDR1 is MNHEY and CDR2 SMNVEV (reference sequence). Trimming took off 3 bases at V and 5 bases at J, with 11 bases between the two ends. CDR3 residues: CASSFGGPDNEQFF. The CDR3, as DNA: TGTGCCAGCAGTTTCGGAGGGCCAGACAATGAGCAGTTCTTC.

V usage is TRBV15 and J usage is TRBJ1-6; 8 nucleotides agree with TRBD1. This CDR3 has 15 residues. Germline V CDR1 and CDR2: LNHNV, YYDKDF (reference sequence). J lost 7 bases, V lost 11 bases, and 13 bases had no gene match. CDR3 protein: CAAKTGDLQNSPLHF. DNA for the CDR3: TGTGCCGCAAAGACAGGGGATCTTCAGAATTCACCCCTCCACTTT.

CDR3 coding DNA: TGCGCCAGCAGCCAACCATTCGGGACAGGGCACACTGAAGCTTTCTTT. It yields the protein CASSQPFGTGHTEAFF. The rearrangement links TRBV4-1 to TRBJ1-1, with 9 bases fitting TRBD1. The CDR3 contains 16 residues. Trimming at V came to 2 bases and at J to 3 bases, leaving 7 bases not matched to a gene. The germline V gene has CDR1 MGHRA and CDR2 YSYEKL.

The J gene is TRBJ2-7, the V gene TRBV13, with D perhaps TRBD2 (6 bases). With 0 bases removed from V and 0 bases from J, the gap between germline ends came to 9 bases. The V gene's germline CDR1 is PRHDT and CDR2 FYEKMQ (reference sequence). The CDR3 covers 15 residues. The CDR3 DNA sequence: TGTGCCAGCAGCTTAGGGGGGGGTAGCTCCTACGAGCAGTACTTC. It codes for CASSLGGGSSYEQYF.

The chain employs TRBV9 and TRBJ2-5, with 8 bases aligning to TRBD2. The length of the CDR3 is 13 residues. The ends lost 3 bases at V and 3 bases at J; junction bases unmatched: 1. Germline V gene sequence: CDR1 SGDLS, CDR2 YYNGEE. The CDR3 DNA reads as TGTGCCAGCAGCGCACTAGCGGAAGAGACCCAGTACTTC. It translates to CASSALAEETQYF.

The CDR3 protein is CATSREGPTEAFF. The CDR3, as DNA: TGTGCCACCAGCAGAGAGGGGCCCACTGAAGCTTTCTTT. The V and J genes are TRBV15 and TRBJ1-1, with D possibly being TRBD1 (5 bases). This CDR3 is built from 13 residues. Germline V CDR1 and CDR2: LNHNV, YYDKDF (reference sequence). Trimming took 0 bases from V and 4 from J, leaving 6 bases between them.

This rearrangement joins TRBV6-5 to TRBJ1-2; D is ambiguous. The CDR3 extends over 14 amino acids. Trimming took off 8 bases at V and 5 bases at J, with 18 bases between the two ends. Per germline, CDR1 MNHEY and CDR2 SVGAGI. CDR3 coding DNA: TGTGCCAGCGCAACCCCCGGCGGAGGATATGGCTACACCTTC. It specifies CASATPGGGYGYTF.

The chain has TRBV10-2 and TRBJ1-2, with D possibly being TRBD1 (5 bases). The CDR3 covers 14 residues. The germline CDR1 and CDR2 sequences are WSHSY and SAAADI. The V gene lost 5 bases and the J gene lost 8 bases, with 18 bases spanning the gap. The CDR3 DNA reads TGCGCCAGCAGTAACCTGGGGCGGGAGAAGGGCTACACCTTC. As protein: CASSNLGREKGYTF.

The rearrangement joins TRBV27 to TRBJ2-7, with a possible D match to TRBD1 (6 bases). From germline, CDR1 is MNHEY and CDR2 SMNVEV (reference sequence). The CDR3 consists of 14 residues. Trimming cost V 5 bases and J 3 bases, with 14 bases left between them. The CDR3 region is CASSPQGLIYEQYF. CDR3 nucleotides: TGTGCCAGCAGTCCCCAGGGGTTGATCTACGAGCAGTACTTC.

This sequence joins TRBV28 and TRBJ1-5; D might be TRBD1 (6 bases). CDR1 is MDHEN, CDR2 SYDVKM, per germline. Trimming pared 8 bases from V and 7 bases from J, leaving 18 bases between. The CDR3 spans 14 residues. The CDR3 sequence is CASGRGRGGQPQHF. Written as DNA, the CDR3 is TGTGCCAGCGGTCGCGGCAGGGGAGGGCAGCCCCAGCATTTT.

CDR3 nucleotide sequence: TGCGCCAGCAGCTTGGACTTGAGGGCGAACACTGAAGCTTTCTTT. Its translation: CASSLDLRANTEAFF. The rearrangement links TRBV5-1 to TRBJ1-1; D gene ambiguous. CDR3 length equals 15 residues. CDR1 and CDR2 (germline): SGHRS, YFSETQ. The germline V and J ends were trimmed by 0 bases and 1 base, with 10 bases remaining between them.

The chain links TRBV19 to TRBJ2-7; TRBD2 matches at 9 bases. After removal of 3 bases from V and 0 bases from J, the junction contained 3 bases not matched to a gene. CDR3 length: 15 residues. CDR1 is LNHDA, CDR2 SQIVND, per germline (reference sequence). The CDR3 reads CASSMIAGDSYEQYF. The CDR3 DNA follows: TGTGCCAGTAGTATGATAGCGGGAGACTCCTACGAGCAGTACTTC.

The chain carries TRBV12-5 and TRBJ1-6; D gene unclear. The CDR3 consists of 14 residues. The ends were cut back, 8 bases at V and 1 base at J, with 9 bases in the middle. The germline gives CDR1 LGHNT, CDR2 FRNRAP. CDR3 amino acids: CASSDRSYNSPLHF. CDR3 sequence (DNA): TGTGCTAGTTCTGATCGGTCCTATAATTCACCCCTCCACTTT.

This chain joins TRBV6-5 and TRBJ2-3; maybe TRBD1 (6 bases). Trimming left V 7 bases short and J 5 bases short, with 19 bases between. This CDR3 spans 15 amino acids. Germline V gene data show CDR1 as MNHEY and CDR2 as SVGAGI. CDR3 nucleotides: TGTGCCAGCAATCCCTCAGGGGTGGGTGGAGATACGCAGTATTTT. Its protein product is CASNPSGVGGDTQYF.

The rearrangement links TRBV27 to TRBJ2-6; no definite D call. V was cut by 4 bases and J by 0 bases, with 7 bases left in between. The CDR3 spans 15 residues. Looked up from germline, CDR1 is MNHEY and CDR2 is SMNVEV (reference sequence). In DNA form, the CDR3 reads TGTGCCAGCAGTTCTTTTCCCTCTGGGGCCAACGTCCTGACTTTC. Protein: CASSSFPSGANVLTF.

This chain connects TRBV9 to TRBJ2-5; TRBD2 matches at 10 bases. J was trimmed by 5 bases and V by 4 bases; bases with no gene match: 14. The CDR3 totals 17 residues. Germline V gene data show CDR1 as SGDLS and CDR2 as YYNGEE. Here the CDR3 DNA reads TGTGCCAGCAGCACCACCACAGGGGGTAGCGGGAGGGAGACCCAGTACTTC. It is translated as CASSTTTGGSGRETQYF.